Below, 24 T cell receptor beta chains from the same sample are listed, as sequenced in a study of OX40 agonist ivuxolimab in advanced cancers. The table came from immunoSEQ multiplex PCR; TCRdb's copy has only in-frame clones and leaves some out. This sample has 40,000 to 55,000 clones, with 75% to 90% found just once. This specimen consisted of CD4+ or CD8+ T cells sorted from blood, obtained in a trial of the OX40 agonist ivuxolimab. Receptors originate from an adult with an advanced solid tumor such as melanoma, head and neck, liver or kidney cancer.

This sequence joins TRBV19 and TRBJ1-2, with a weak D call TRBD1 (6 bases). V was pared by 8 bases and J by 4 bases, with 20 bases between. This CDR3 has 15 residues. Germline assignment: CDR1 LNHDA and CDR2 SQIVND (reference sequence). The CDR3 bases are TGTGCCAGTGGATCTGGTAGTGACAGGATCTATGGCTACACCTTC. This gives the protein CASGSGSDRIYGYTF.

The chain combines TRBV6-6 with TRBJ2-1; D remains unclear. V lost 6 bases, J lost 8 bases, and 8 bases lay in between. Germline CDR1 MNHNY, CDR2 SVGAGI (reference sequence). This CDR3 has 11 residues. The CDR3 DNA reads TGTGCCAGCAGCCACACCCATGAGCAGTTCTTC. Translation: CASSHTHEQFF.

The chain carries TRBV2 and TRBJ2-7; D not resolved. V shed 7 bases and J shed 3 bases, with 7 bases lying between them. The germline V gene has CDR1 SNHLY and CDR2 FYNNEI. CDR3 length: 11 residues. The CDR3 nucleotides are TGTGCCAGCAAGGTGAGCTACGAGCAGTACTTC. It is translated as CASKVSYEQYF.

The J gene is TRBJ2-7, the V gene TRBV10-2; 12 bases map to TRBD2. The CDR3 spans 15 residues. V shed 5 bases, J shed 0 bases, and the junction held 2 bases outside the gene matches. CDR1 and CDR2 (germline): WSHSY, SAAADI. The CDR3 coding sequence is TGCGCCAGCAGTAGACTAGCGGGAGACTCCTACGAGCAGTACTTC. Translation gives CASSRLAGDSYEQYF.

This clone was found a few times. The chain recombines TRBV27 with TRBJ2-1, with 9 bases fitting TRBD2. CDR3 length: 15 amino acids. The trim removed 7 bases at V and 7 bases at J, leaving 11 bases unmatched. Looked up from germline, CDR1 is MNHEY and CDR2 is SMNVEV (reference sequence). The DNA of the CDR3 is TGTGCCAGCACCTCTCTGGGACTAGCTAAAAATGAGCAGTTCTTC. Protein: CASTSLGLAKNEQFF.

This clone has just one count. This chain links TRBV7-2 with TRBJ2-5; perhaps TRBD2 as D (5 bases). The CDR3 contains 14 residues. Trimming cost V 8 bases and J 7 bases, with 20 bases left between them. The germline V gene has CDR1 SGHTA and CDR2 FQGNSA. CDR3 residues: CASGHMASSGTQYF. The CDR3 DNA follows: TGTGCCAGCGGCCATATGGCTAGCTCGGGGACCCAGTACTTC.

The chain links TRBV5-6 to TRBJ1-2; 12 bases align to TRBD1. Germline assignment: CDR1 SGHDT and CDR2 YYEEEE. The CDR3 length is 16 residues. V gave up 4 bases and J gave up 5 bases; unmatched junction bases: 9. This CDR3 is CASSIPGQGAGYGYTF. The CDR3 DNA follows: TGTGCCAGCAGCATTCCGGGACAGGGGGCCGGGTATGGCTACACCTTC. The variable domain in full, completed from reference TRBV5-6 and TRBJ1-2, reads DAGVTQSPTHLIKTRGQQVTLRCSPKSGHDTVSWYQQALGQGPQFIFQYYEEEERQRGNFPDRFSGHQFPNYSSELNVNALLLGDSALYLCASSIPGQGAGYGYTFGSGTRLTVV.

The gene calls are TRBV28 and TRBJ1-1, with TRBD1 identical over 9 bases. J lost 6 bases, V lost 5 bases, and 7 bases had no gene match. Germline V CDR1 and CDR2: MDHEN, SYDVKM. The length of the CDR3 is 14 residues. In nucleotides, the CDR3 is TGTGCCAGCAGTGAGGGCGGGACAGGGCCTGAAGCTTTCTTT. It is translated as CASSEGGTGPEAFF.

CDR3: CASSLEGTNPYNEQFF. CDR3 coding DNA: TGTGCCAGCAGCCTAGAAGGGACGAACCCCTACAATGAGCAGTTCTTC. The rearrangement links TRBV7-2 to TRBJ2-1, with D tentatively TRBD1 or TRBD2 (5 bases each). V lost 5 bases, J lost 2 bases, and 16 bases lay in between. Germline V lookup: CDR1 SGHTA, CDR2 FQGNSA. This CDR3 contains 16 residues. Together with reference TRBV7-2 and TRBJ2-1, the CDR3 gives the full variable domain: GAGVSQSPSNKVTEKGKDVELRCDPISGHTALYWYRQSLGQGLEFLIYFQGNSAPDKSGLPSDRFSAERTGGSVSTLTIQRTQQEDSAVYLCASSLEGTNPYNEQFFGPGTRLTVL.

The chain recombines TRBV5-1 with TRBJ2-5; no clear D gene. CDR3 size: 13 residues. Trimming stripped 1 base from V and 2 bases from J, with 6 bases between. The V gene's germline CDR1 is SGHRS and CDR2 YFSETQ. The CDR3 DNA reads TGCGCCAGCAGCTTGACACCACAAGAGACCCAGTACTTC. It yields the protein CASSLTPQETQYF.

This chain joins TRBV27 and TRBJ2-1, with TRBD2 as a possible D gene (5 bases). The germline V gene has CDR1 MNHEY and CDR2 SMNVEV (reference sequence). With 2 bases removed from V and 6 bases from J, the gap between germline ends came to 11 bases. The CDR3 consists of 14 residues. As DNA, the CDR3 is TGTGCCAGCAGTTTACCCGCCCGGGGCAATGAGCAGTTCTTC. As protein: CASSLPARGNEQFF.

This rearrangement joins TRBV12-5 to TRBJ1-1; maybe TRBD1 (6 bases). Germline V CDR1 and CDR2: LGHNT, FRNRAP. V lost 2 bases to trimming and J lost 5 bases, with 12 bases between them. The CDR3 covers 14 residues. The CDR3 nucleotides are TGTGCTAGTGGTTTGTTCGGGGGGCGGACTGAAGCTTTCTTT. Protein: CASGLFGGRTEAFF.

The rearrangement uses TRBV9 and TRBJ1-2, with D perhaps TRBD1 (6 bases). V was pared by 1 base and J by 5 bases, with 12 bases between. The CDR3 consists of 14 residues. Germline V gene lookup returns CDR1 SGDLS and CDR2 YYNGEE. The CDR3 here is CASSVRGAAYGYTF. CDR3 nucleotide sequence: TGTGCCAGCAGCGTACGGGGGGCAGCATATGGCTACACCTTC.

V and J are TRBV18 and TRBJ2-7; TRBD1 matches at 7 bases. The germline V gene encodes CDR1 KGHSH and CDR2 LQKENI. The CDR3 length is 15 residues. Unmatched junction bases numbered 2, after V lost 0 bases and J lost 0 bases. The CDR3: CASSPPTGNSYEQYF. The CDR3 DNA reads as TGTGCCAGCTCACCACCGACAGGGAACTCCTACGAGCAGTACTTC.

The chain recombines TRBV5-4 with TRBJ2-5; D is perhaps TRBD2 (5 bases). The germline V and J ends were trimmed by 0 bases and 5 bases, with 11 bases remaining between them. The CDR3 runs to 14 residues. CDR1 and CDR2 (germline): SGHNT, YYREEE (reference sequence). CDR3 region: CASSLGEFLETQYF. The CDR3 region has the DNA TGTGCCAGCAGCTTGGGGGAGTTCCTTGAGACCCAGTACTTC.

The rearrangement uses TRBV2 and TRBJ1-5; 7 nucleotides align to TRBD1. The CDR3 is 18 amino acids. V was pared by 1 base and J by 0 bases, with 9 bases of the junction left unmatched. The germline V gene encodes CDR1 SNHLY and CDR2 FYNNEI. DNA of the CDR3: TGTGCCAGCAGTGAAGTCAGGGGGAACCTTTTTAGCAATCAGCCCCAGCATTTT. Its protein product is CASSEVRGNLFSNQPQHF. Variable domain in full (rest from reference TRBV2 and TRBJ1-5): EPEVTQTPSHQVTQMGQEVILRCVPISNHLYFYWYRQILGQKVEFLVSFYNNEISEKSEIFDDQFSVERPDGSNFTLKIRSTKLEDSAMYFCASSEVRGNLFSNQPQHFGDGTRLSIL.

This chain joins TRBV7-6 and TRBJ1-3, with unresolved D. Germline CDR1 reads SGHVS; CDR2 reads FNYEAQ. The length of the CDR3 is 15 residues. V lost 1 base and J lost 0, with 7 bases in between. CDR3 residues: CASSLGPISGNTIYF. Here the CDR3 DNA reads TGTGCCAGCAGCTTAGGTCCCATCTCTGGAAACACCATATATTTT.

The CDR3 DNA reads TGTGCCAGCAGTTTATGGGGGGGTTATACTGAAGCTTTCTTT. Residues: CASSLWGGYTEAFF. This rearrangement joins TRBV28 to TRBJ1-1; TRBD1 might be the D (5 bases). The V end was cut by 0 bases, the J end by 5 bases, with 10 bases between. Germline CDR1 reads MDHEN; CDR2 reads SYDVKM. The CDR3 is 14 amino acids.

This sequence joins TRBV25-1 and TRBJ2-4; 7 nucleotides agree with TRBD2. V lost 2 bases, J lost 13 bases, and 5 bases stayed unmatched. The CDR3 extends over 12 amino acids. Germline V gives CDR1 MGHDK, CDR2 SYGVNS. CDR3 loop: CASSEVGGEQYF. In nucleotides, the CDR3 is TGTGCCAGCAGTGAAGTGGGGGGGGAACAGTACTTC.

This clone was observed once. J is TRBJ2-2 and V is TRBV4-2; 7 bases map to TRBD1. CDR3 size: 16 residues. Germline values: CDR1 LGHNA, CDR2 YNFKEQ. V was clipped by 4 bases and J by 6 bases; unmatched bases: 11. The CDR3 DNA sequence: TGTGCCAGCAGCCTATCTTACGACAGGGTGGCCGGGGAGCTGTTTTTT. This sequence encodes CASSLSYDRVAGELFF.

V and J are TRBV28 and TRBJ2-6; weak D call: TRBD1 (5 bases). Between the trimmed V and J ends, which lost 5 bases and 3 bases, there was a span of 17 bases. The CDR3 length is 17 residues. Germline assignment: CDR1 MDHEN and CDR2 SYDVKM. The CDR3 DNA reads as TGTGCCAGCAGTCCCCCGCAAGGGGCGCTTGGGGCCAACGTCCTGACTTTC. This translates into CASSPPQGALGANVLTF. The variable domain in full, with the rest retrieved from reference TRBV28 and TRBJ2-6, is DVKVTQSSRYLVKRTGEKVFLECVQDMDHENMFWYRQDPGLGLRLIYFSYDVKMKEKGDIPEGYSVSREKKERFSLILESASTNQTSMYLCASSPPQGALGANVLTFGAGSRLTVL.

The gene calls are TRBV27 and TRBJ2-7; D gene ambiguous. Germline CDR1 and CDR2: MNHEY and SMNVEV (reference sequence). With 6 bases removed from V and 2 bases from J, the gap between germline ends came to 8 bases. The CDR3 has 12 amino acids. The CDR3 protein is CASSRSTYEQYF. The CDR3 DNA is TGTGCCAGCAGCCGAAGTACCTACGAGCAGTACTTC.

This clone occurred a few times. CDR3: CASGEQVSYNEQFF. The CDR3, as DNA: TGTGCCAGCGGCGAGCAAGTTTCCTACAATGAGCAGTTCTTC. The V gene is TRBV2, the J gene TRBJ2-1; no firm D call. The ends were cut back, 8 bases at V and 1 base at J, with 12 bases in the middle. The germline CDR1 and CDR2 sequences are SNHLY and FYNNEI. The CDR3 runs 14 residues.

The rearrangement links TRBV27 to TRBJ2-1; 7 bases line up with TRBD1. The J segment lost 10 bases and the V segment lost 6 bases, leaving 9 bases of the junction unmatched. The CDR3 has 13 residues. Per the germline V gene, CDR1 is MNHEY and CDR2 is SMNVEV (reference sequence). The CDR3 sequence is CASRQQGPGEQFF. The CDR3 bases are TGTGCCAGCAGACAACAGGGGCCTGGGGAGCAGTTCTTC.